This paragraph covers one T cell receptor beta chain sequence. Germline CDR1 SGHRS, CDR2 YFSETQ. Losses at the gene ends were 3 bases for V and 4 bases for J; bases not matched to a gene: 6. The CDR3 runs 15 residues. This entry comes from a study of blood T cell repertoires in COVID-19. Data came from immunoSEQ multiplex PCR; TCRdb stores just in-frame clones and leaves some out. The sample contains a few hundred thousand clones, around 82% of which appear only once. The chain recombines TRBV5-1 with TRBJ1-2, with TRBD1 matching over 10 bases. The sequence was obtained from a middle-aged man with active or convalescent COVID-19. Sequencing was performed on peripheral blood. CDR3 region: CASSSTGGSSYGYTF. CDR3 nucleotide sequence: TGCGCCAGCAGCTCGACAGGGGGCAGTAGCTATGGCTACACCTTC.